Below are 6 T cell receptor beta chains sequenced from a single sample in a study of shared clonotypes between healthy human individuals. The table came from immunoSEQ multiplex PCR; TCRdb's copy has only in-frame clones and leaves some out. This sample has over a million clones, with about 96% found just once. Sequencing was carried out using naive CD4+ T cells sorted from blood. Subset given: CD45RA+ positively selected. Source of these receptors: a young man in good health.

V is TRBV29-1 and J is TRBJ2-7; D may correspond to TRBD1 or TRBD2 (5 bases each). The germline gives CDR1 SQVTM, CDR2 ANQGSEA. The CDR3 loop spans 14 amino acids. The V and J ends lost 7 bases and 4 bases respectively, with 20 bases between them. The CDR3 nucleotides read TGCAGCGCACAGGTCCATCGAGGGGCTTACGAGCAGTACTTC. It yields the protein CSAQVHRGAYEQYF.

V usage is TRBV27 and J usage is TRBJ2-5; 9 nucleotides agree with TRBD2. V shed 3 bases, J shed 4 bases, and the junction held 9 bases outside the gene matches. Per the germline V gene, CDR1 is MNHEY and CDR2 is SMNVEV (reference sequence). The CDR3 sequence is 16 residues long. CDR3 bases: TGTGCCAGCAGTTTTGTTGCGGGAGGGCCTGGAGAGACCCAGTACTTC. This translates into CASSFVAGGPGETQYF.

The gene calls are TRBV7-8 and TRBJ2-3; possible D gene TRBD1, 7 bases. Trimming left V 10 bases short and J 1 base short, with 12 bases between. The length of the CDR3 is 13 residues. Germline V gene lookup returns CDR1 SGHVS and CDR2 FQNEAQ. The CDR3 DNA follows: TGTGCCACCAGGGGGGAGGGCACAGATACGCAGTATTTT. This codes for CATRGEGTDTQYF.

The genes are TRBV2 and TRBJ2-1; 12 bases match TRBD2. The CDR3 has 16 residues. V was pared by 5 bases and J by 10 bases, with 12 bases of the junction left unmatched. Germline assignment: CDR1 SNHLY and CDR2 FYNNEI. CDR3 nucleotide sequence: TGTGCCAGCAGTTGGGGGCTAGCGGGAGGGCCAGGGGAGCAGTTCTTC. The encoded protein is CASSWGLAGGPGEQFF.

The chain has TRBV15 and TRBJ2-2; 10 bases fit TRBD2. V shed 0 bases, J shed 3 bases, and the junction held 4 bases outside the gene matches. This CDR3 has 17 amino acids. Germline V lookup: CDR1 LNHNV, CDR2 YYDKDF (reference sequence). The CDR3 reads CATSRELLAGDTGELFF. The CDR3 DNA sequence: TGTGCCACCAGCAGAGAGCTCCTAGCGGGAGACACCGGGGAGCTGTTTTTT.

In regard to this clone: Other DNA sequences in the sample encode the same CDR3. This sequence joins TRBV7-9 and TRBJ2-3; D is unclear. The CDR3 is made up of 12 amino acids. In germline, CDR1 is SEHNR, CDR2 FQNEAQ (reference sequence). V was clipped by 5 bases and J by 4 bases, with 7 bases between them. CDR3 DNA: TGTGCCAGCAGCCCCAGCGCAGATACGCAGTATTTT. Translated, it gives CASSPSADTQYF.